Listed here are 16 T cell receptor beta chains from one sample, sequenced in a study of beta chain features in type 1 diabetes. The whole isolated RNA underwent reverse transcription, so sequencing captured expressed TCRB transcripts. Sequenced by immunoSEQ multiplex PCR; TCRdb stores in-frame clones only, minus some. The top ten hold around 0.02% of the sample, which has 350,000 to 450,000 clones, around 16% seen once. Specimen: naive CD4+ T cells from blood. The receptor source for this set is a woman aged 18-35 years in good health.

The CDR3 spells CASSLAPAADEQYF. The CDR3 DNA sequence: TGTGCCAGCAGCTTAGCCCCCGCAGCGGACGAGCAGTACTTC. This chain uses TRBV7-6 with TRBJ2-7, with D maybe TRBD2 (5 bases). The germline V and J ends were trimmed by 0 bases and 5 bases, with 11 bases remaining between them. The CDR3 length is 14 residues. From germline, CDR1 is SGHVS and CDR2 FNYEAQ.

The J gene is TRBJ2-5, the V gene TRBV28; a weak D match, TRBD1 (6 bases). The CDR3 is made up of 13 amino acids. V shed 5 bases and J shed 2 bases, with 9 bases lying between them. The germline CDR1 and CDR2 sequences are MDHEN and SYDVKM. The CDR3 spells CASSAGQQETQYF. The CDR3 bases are TGTGCCAGCAGTGCAGGACAGCAAGAGACCCAGTACTTC. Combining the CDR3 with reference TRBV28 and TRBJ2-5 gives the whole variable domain DVKVTQSSRYLVKRTGEKVFLECVQDMDHENMFWYRQDPGLGLRLIYFSYDVKMKEKGDIPEGYSVSREKKERFSLILESASTNQTSMYLCASSAGQQETQYFGPGTRLLVL.

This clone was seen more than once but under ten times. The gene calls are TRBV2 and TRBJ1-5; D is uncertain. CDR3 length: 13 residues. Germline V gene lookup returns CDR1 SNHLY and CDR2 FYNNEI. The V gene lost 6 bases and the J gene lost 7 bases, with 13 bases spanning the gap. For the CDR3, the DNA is TGTGCCAGCAGGGATTACATAGCACAGCCCCAGCATTTT. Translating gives CASRDYIAQPQHF.

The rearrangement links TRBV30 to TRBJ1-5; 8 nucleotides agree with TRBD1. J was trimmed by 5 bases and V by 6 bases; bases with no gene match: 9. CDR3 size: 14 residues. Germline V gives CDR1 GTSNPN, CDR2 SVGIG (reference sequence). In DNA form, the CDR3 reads TGTGCCTGCCAAGCACAGGGGGTTGATCAGCCCCAGCATTTT. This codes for CACQAQGVDQPQHF.

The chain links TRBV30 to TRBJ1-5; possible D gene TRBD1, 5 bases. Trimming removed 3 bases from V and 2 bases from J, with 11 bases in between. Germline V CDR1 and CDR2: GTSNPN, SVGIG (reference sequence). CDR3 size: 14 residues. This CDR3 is CAWSQGWGNQPQHF. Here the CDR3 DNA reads TGTGCCTGGAGCCAGGGTTGGGGCAATCAGCCCCAGCATTTT.

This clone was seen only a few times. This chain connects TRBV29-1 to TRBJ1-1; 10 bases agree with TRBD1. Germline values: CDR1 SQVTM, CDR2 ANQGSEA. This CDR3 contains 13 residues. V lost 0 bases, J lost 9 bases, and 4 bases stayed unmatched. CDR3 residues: CSVEEGQGVKAFF. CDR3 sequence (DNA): TGCAGCGTTGAAGAAGGACAGGGGGTAAAAGCTTTCTTT. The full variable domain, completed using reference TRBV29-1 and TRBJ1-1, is SAVISQKPSRDICQRGTSLTIQCQVDSQVTMMFWYRQQPGQSLTLIATANQGSEATYESGFVIDKFPISRPNLTFSTLTVSNMSPEDSSIYLCSVEEGQGVKAFFGQGTRLTVV.

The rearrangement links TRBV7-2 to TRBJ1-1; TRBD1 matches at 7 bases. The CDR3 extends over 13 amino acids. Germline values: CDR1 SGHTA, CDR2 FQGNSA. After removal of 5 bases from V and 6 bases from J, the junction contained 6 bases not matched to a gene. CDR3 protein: CASSRQGIAEAFF. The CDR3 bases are TGTGCCAGCAGCCGACAGGGAATTGCTGAAGCTTTCTTT.

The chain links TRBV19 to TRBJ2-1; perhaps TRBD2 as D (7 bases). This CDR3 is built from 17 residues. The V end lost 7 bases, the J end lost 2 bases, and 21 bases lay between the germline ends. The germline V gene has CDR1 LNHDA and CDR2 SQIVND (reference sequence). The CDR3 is CASTLGGGRVAYNEQFF. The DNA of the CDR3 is TGTGCCAGTACCCTCGGCGGGGGCAGGGTTGCCTACAATGAGCAGTTCTTC. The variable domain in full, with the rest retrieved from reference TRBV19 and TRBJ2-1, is DGGITQSPKYLFRKEGQNVTLSCEQNLNHDAMYWYRQDPGQGLRLIYYSQIVNDFQKGDIAEGYSVSREKKESFPLTVTSAQKNPTAFYLCASTLGGGRVAYNEQFFGPGTRLTVL.

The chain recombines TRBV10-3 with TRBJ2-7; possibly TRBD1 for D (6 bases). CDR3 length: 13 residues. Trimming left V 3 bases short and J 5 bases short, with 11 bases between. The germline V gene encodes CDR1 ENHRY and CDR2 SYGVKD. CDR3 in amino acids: CAISDRGVDEQYF. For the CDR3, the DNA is TGTGCCATCAGTGACAGGGGAGTCGACGAGCAGTACTTC.

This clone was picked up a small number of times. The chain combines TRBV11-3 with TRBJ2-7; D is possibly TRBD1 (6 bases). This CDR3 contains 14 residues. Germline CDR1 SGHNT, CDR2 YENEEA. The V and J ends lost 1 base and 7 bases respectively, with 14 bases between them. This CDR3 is CASSLGQGMGEQYF. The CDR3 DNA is TGTGCCAGCAGCTTAGGGCAGGGGATGGGAGAGCAGTACTTC.

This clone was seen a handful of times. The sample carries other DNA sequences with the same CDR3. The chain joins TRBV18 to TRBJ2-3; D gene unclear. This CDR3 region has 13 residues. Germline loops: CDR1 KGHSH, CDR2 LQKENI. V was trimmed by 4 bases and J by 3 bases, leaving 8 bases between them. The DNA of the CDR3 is TGTGCCAGCTCACTAACCAGTACAGATACGCAGTATTTT. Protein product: CASSLTSTDTQYF.

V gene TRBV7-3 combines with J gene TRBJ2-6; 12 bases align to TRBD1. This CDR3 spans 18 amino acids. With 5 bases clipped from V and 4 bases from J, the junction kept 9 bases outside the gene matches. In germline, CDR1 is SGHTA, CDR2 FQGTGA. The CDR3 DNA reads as TGTGCCAGCAGCGCGACGGGACAGGGGGCGGGAGGGGCCAACGTCCTGACTTTC. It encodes CASSATGQGAGGANVLTF. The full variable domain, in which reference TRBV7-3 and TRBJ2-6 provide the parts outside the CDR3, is GAGVSQTPSNKVTEKGKYVELRCDPISGHTALYWYRQSLGQGPEFLIYFQGTGAADDSGLPNDRFFAVRPEGSVSTLKIQRTERGDSAVYLCASSATGQGAGGANVLTFGAGSRLTVL.

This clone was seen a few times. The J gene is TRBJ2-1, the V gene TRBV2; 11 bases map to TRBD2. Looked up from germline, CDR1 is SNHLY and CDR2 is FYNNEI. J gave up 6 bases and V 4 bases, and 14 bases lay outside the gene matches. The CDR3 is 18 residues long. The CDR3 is CASSVKVTSGSYSNEQFF. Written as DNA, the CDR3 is TGTGCCAGCAGTGTTAAGGTTACTAGCGGGAGCTACTCCAATGAGCAGTTCTTC. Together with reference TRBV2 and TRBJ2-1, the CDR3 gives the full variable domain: EPEVTQTPSHQVTQMGQEVILRCVPISNHLYFYWYRQILGQKVEFLVSFYNNEISEKSEIFDDQFSVERPDGSNFTLKIRSTKLEDSAMYFCASSVKVTSGSYSNEQFFGPGTRLTVL.

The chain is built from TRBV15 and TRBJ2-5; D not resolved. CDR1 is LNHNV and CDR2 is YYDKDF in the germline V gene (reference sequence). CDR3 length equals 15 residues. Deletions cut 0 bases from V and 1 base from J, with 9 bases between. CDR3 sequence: CATSRDPRSQETQYF. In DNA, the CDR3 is TGTGCCACCAGCAGAGATCCCCGGTCCCAAGAGACCCAGTACTTC.

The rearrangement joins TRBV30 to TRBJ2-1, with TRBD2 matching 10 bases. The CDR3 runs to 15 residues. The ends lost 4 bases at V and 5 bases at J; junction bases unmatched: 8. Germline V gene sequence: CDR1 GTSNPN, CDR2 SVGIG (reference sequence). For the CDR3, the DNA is TGTGCCTGGACCCCTACTAGCGGGGCGAACAATGAGCAGTTCTTC. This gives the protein CAWTPTSGANNEQFF.

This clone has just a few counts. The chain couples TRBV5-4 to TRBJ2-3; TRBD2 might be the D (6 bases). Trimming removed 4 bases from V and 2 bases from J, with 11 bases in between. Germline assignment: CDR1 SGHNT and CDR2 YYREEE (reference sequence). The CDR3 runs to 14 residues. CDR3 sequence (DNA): TGTGCCAGCAGCCCCGGGGGTGTCACAGATACGCAGTATTTT. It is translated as CASSPGGVTDTQYF. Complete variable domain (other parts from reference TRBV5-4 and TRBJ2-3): ETGVTQSPTHLIKTRGQQVTLRCSSQSGHNTVSWYQQALGQGPQFIFQYYREEENGRGNFPPRFSGLQFPNYSSELNVNALELDDSALYLCASSPGGVTDTQYFGPGTRLTVL.